This is a list of T cell receptor beta chains from one sample in a study of cytomegalovirus exposure and HLA in healthy donors. TCRdb keeps only in-frame clones here, not all; method: immunoSEQ multiplex PCR. The sample has 200,000 to 250,000 clones, 85% to 90% seen once; the top ten hold roughly 1.3%. Sequencing input: PBMCs. The receptor set was obtained from a human donor in good health. The CDR3 runs from the conserved cysteine through the conserved F or W. A D gene is named only where the DNA matches it firmly. Expanded clones are given a class, and other clones once, few, many or no size at all.

D: TRBD1
V: TRBV2
J: TRBJ1-5
size: -
length: 14
CDR3: CASRQGQISQPQHF
DNA: TGTGCCAGCAGGCAGGGACAGATCAGCCAGCCCCAGCATTTT

D: TRBD2
V: TRBV4-2
J: TRBJ2-5
size: -
length: 16
CDR3: CASSPGTSDAGETQYF
DNA: TGTGCCAGCAGCCCAGGGACTAGCGATGCTGGAGAGACCCAGTACTTC

D: TRBD1
V: TRBV18
J: TRBJ2-2
size: -
length: 16
CDR3: CASPLGQGTNTGELFF
DNA: TGTGCCAGCCCCTTGGGACAGGGTACGAACACCGGGGAGCTGTTTTTT

D: -
V: TRBV2
J: TRBJ2-7
size: -
length: 15
CDR3: CATRTTELQSYEQYF
DNA: TGTGCCACCAGGACGACGGAGCTCCAATCCTACGAGCAGTACTTC

D: -
V: TRBV6-1
J: TRBJ2-7
size: few
length: 16
CDR3: CASSEALGSPSYEQYF
DNA: TGTGCCAGCAGTGAAGCGCTAGGTTCTCCCTCCTACGAGCAGTACTTC

D: -
V: TRBV19
J: TRBJ1-5
size: -
length: 16
CDR3: CASSVEEQQNNQPQHF
DNA: TGTGCCAGTAGTGTAGAAGAACAACAGAACAATCAGCCCCAGCATTTT

D: TRBD2
V: TRBV18
J: TRBJ2-7
size: -
length: 15
CDR3: CASSPSSGTNYEQYF
DNA: TGTGCCAGCTCACCCTCTAGCGGGACCAACTACGAGCAGTACTTC

D: -
V: TRBV9
J: TRBJ2-5
size: -
length: 14
CDR3: CASSVEPNQETQYF
DNA: TGTGCCAGCAGCGTAGAACCTAACCAAGAGACCCAGTACTTC

D: TRBD1
V: TRBV10-3
J: TRBJ1-5
size: -
length: 14
CDR3: CAASTGDSNQPQHF
DNA: TGTGCCGCTTCCACAGGGGATAGCAATCAGCCCCAGCATTTT

D: TRBD2
V: TRBV19
J: TRBJ2-3
size: -
length: 15
CDR3: CASSTLAGGTDTQYF
DNA: TGTGCCAGTAGTACGCTAGCGGGAGGGACAGATACGCAGTATTTT

D: TRBD1
V: TRBV6-5
J: TRBJ1-2
size: -
length: 15
CDR3: CASSYQGQVSYGYTF
DNA: TGTGCCAGCAGTTACCAGGGACAGGTTTCCTATGGCTACACCTTC

D: -
V: TRBV28
J: TRBJ2-7
size: once
length: 12
CDR3: CASSFSPYEQYF
DNA: TGTGCCAGCAGTTTCTCTCCCTACGAGCAGTACTTC

D: -
V: TRBV7-9
J: TRBJ2-7
size: -
length: 14
CDR3: CASTTGASSYEQYF
DNA: TGTGCCAGCACCACAGGTGCCAGCTCCTACGAGCAGTACTTC

D: -
V: TRBV9
J: TRBJ2-3
size: -
length: 14
CDR3: CASSVGGSTDTQYF
DNA: TGTGCCAGCAGCGTAGGCGGGAGCACAGATACGCAGTATTTT

D: -
V: TRBV6-5
J: TRBJ2-7
size: -
length: 16
CDR3: CASSYPTGQGIYEQYF
DNA: TGTGCCAGCAGTTACCCTACTGGTCAGGGGATCTACGAGCAGTACTTC

D: -
V: TRBV10-3
J: TRBJ2-3
size: -
length: 15
CDR3: CAISLQGPSTDTQYF
DNA: TGTGCCATCAGTTTACAGGGACCTAGCACAGATACGCAGTATTTT

D: -
V: TRBV7-2
J: TRBJ2-1
size: -
length: 18
CDR3: CASSLPSQVPVSYNEQFF
DNA: TGTGCCAGCAGCTTACCGTCACAGGTCCCCGTCTCCTACAATGAGCAGTTCTTC

D: TRBD1
V: TRBV29-1
J: TRBJ2-7
size: few
length: 13
CDR3: CSVDWGQNYEQYF
DNA: TGCAGCGTTGACTGGGGACAGAACTACGAGCAGTACTTC

D: TRBD1
V: TRBV5-1
J: TRBJ2-2
size: -
length: 16
CDR3: CASQQSGQANSGELFF
DNA: TGCGCCAGCCAACAATCGGGACAGGCCAATTCCGGGGAGCTGTTTTTT

D: TRBD1
V: TRBV27
J: TRBJ1-1
size: -
length: 14
CDR3: CASSRTGRNTEAFF
DNA: TGTGCCAGCAGTAGGACAGGGAGGAACACTGAAGCTTTCTTT

D: TRBD1
V: TRBV19
J: TRBJ1-5
size: -
length: 17
CDR3: CASRRSDRGRQGQPQHF
DNA: TGTGCCAGTAGACGCAGTGACAGGGGTCGTCAGGGTCAGCCCCAGCATTTT

D: -
V: TRBV19
J: TRBJ1-1
size: -
length: 14
CDR3: CASSIGGVNTEAFF
DNA: TGTGCCAGTAGTATAGGGGGGGTGAACACTGAAGCTTTCTTT

D: TRBD2
V: TRBV29-1
J: TRBJ2-1
size: -
length: 17
CDR3: CSVRQGASGRDYNEQFF
DNA: TGCAGCGTTAGACAGGGGGCTAGCGGGAGGGACTACAATGAGCAGTTCTTC

D: -
V: TRBV4-2
J: TRBJ2-7
size: -
length: 18
CDR3: CASSQKQRGGERSYEQYF
DNA: TGTGCCAGCAGCCAAAAGCAAAGGGGAGGCGAGCGGTCCTACGAGCAGTACTTC

D: -
V: TRBV28
J: TRBJ1-2
size: -
length: 14
CDR3: CASSLKWRDYGYTF
DNA: TGTGCCAGCAGTTTAAAGTGGAGGGACTATGGCTACACCTTC

D: TRBD1
V: TRBV28
J: TRBJ2-7
size: once
length: 17
CDR3: CASSSKPRDRGSYEQYF
DNA: TGTGCCAGCAGTTCCAAACCCCGGGACAGGGGCTCCTACGAGCAGTACTTC